This T cell receptor beta chain derives from a study of radiotherapy plus CTLA-4 blockade in lung cancer. In this sample, this clone turned up a few times. The V segment lost 0 bases and the J segment 8 bases; nucleotides outside the gene matches: 3. The CDR3 has 14 residues. The germline V gene encodes CDR1 LGHNA and CDR2 YNFKEQ. TCRdb keeps only in-frame clones here, not all; method: immunoSEQ multiplex PCR. The data hold around 100,000 clones, with approximately 80% observed a single time. The genes are TRBV4-2 and TRBJ2-1; 8 nucleotides agree with TRBD1. The specimen comprised peripheral blood, sampled from a patient treated with radiotherapy plus ipilimumab. The receptor was derived from a human donor with non-small cell lung cancer that progressed on radiotherapy plus ipilimumab. Some clones in this sample may be carry-over from other donors' samples. In DNA form, the CDR3 reads TGTGCCAGCAGCCAAGATTCGGACAGGGATGAGCAGTTCTTC. This codes for CASSQDSDRDEQFF.